This T cell receptor (beta chain) was found in a study of CD8+ T cells in alopecia areata. The overall study: Tofacitinib was taken orally by treated patients, and the dose was 5 to 10 mg twice daily.

Study-level results: Scalp lesions, especially in alopecia totalis/universalis, had higher clonality than normal scalp.

Punch biopsies of lesional scalp, plus peripheral blood, were taken from alopecia areata patients. This clone showed up just a few times. Its antigen is unidentified. As the sequencing template, cDNA was produced by extracting RNA and reverse transcribing it. The method was immunoSEQ multiplex PCR; TCRdb's version includes in-frame clones alone and lacks a portion of them. The profile shows some 170,000 clones, 63% of them singletons. The CDR3 runs to 14 residues. With 0 bases removed from V and 2 bases from J, the gap between germline ends came to 7 bases. Germline CDR1 and CDR2: MNHEY and SVGAGI. The chain links TRBV6-5 to TRBJ2-5; possibly TRBD1 for D (6 bases). The sequence was collected from a human donor with alopecia areata. The sequences come from CD4+ T cells sorted from blood, collected at week 0. The CDR3 loop reads CASSYSGGQETQYF. The CDR3 DNA follows: TGTGCCAGCAGTTACTCAGGGGGACAAGAGACCCAGTACTTC.